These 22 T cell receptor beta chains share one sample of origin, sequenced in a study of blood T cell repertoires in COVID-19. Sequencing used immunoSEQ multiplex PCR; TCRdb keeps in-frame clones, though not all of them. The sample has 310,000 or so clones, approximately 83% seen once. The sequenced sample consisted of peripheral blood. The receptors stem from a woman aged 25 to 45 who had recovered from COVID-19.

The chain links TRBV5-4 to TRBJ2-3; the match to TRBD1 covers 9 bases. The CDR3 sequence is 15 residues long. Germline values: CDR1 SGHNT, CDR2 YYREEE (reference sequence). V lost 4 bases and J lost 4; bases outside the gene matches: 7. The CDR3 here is CASSPRDRAPDTQYF. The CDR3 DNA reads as TGTGCCAGCAGCCCCCGGGACAGGGCCCCAGATACGCAGTATTTT.

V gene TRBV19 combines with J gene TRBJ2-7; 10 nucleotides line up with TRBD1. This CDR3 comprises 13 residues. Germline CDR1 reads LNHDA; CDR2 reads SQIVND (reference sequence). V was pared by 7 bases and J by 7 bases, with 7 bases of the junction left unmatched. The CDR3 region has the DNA TGTGCCAGTACCTCGGACAGGGGGATTGAGCAGTACTTC. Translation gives CASTSDRGIEQYF.

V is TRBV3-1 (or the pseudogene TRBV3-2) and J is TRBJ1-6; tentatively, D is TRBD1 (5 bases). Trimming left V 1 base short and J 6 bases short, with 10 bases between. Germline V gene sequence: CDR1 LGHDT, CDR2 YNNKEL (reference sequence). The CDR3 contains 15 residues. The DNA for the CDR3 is TGTGCCAGCAGCCAAGTTCCAGGGTTTAATTCACCCCTCCACTTT. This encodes CASSQVPGFNSPLHF.

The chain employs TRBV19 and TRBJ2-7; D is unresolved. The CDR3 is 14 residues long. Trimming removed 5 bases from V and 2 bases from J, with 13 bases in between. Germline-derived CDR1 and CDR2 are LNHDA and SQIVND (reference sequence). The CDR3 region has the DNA TGTGCCAGTAGTCAGGTTTCGGTGACCTACGAGCAGTACTTC. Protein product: CASSQVSVTYEQYF.

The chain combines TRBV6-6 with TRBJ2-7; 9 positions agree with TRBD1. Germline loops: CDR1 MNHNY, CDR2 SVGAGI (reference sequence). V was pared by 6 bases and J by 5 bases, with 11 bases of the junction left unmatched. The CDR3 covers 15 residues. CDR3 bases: TGTGCCAGCAGATCCCGACAGGGGGAAACCCACGAGCAGTACTTC. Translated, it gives CASRSRQGETHEQYF.

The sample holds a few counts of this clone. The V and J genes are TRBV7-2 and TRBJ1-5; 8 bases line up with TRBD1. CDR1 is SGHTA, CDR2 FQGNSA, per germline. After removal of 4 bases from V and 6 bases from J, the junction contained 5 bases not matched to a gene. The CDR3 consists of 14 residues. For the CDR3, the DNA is TGTGCCAGCAGCTCCCCGGACAGGGTTCAGCCCCAGCATTTT. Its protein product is CASSSPDRVQPQHF.

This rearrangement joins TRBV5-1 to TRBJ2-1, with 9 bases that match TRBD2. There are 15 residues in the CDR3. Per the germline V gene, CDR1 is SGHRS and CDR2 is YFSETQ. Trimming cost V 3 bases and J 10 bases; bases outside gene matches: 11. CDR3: CASSSFRPAGGEQFF. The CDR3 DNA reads TGCGCCAGCAGCTCTTTTAGACCAGCGGGAGGAGAGCAGTTCTTC.

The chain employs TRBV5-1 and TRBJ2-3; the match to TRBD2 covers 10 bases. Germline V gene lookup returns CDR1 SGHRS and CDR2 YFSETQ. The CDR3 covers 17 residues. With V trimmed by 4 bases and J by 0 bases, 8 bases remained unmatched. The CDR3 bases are TGCGCCAGCAGCCCCCCCCCTAGCGGGGGTAGCACAGATACGCAGTATTTT. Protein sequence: CASSPPPSGGSTDTQYF.

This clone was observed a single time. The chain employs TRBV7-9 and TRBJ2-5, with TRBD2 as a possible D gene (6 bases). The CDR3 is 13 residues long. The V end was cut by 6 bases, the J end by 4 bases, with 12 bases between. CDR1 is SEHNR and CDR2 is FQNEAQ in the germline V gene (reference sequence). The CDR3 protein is CASRAAGRETQYF. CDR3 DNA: TGTGCCAGCAGGGCGGCGGGGCGAGAGACCCAGTACTTC. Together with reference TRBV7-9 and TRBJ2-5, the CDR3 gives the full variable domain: DTGVSQNPRHKITKRGQNVTFRCDPISEHNRLYWYRQTLGQGPEFLTYFQNEAQLEKSRLLSDRFSAERPKGSFSTLEIQRTEQGDSAMYLCASRAAGRETQYFGPGTRLLVL.

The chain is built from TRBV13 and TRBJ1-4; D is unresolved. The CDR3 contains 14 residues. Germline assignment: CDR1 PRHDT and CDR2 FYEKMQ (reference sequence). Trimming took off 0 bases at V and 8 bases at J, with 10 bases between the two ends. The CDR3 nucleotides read TGTGCCAGCAGCTTAGGGCAAAGAGGGGAAAAACTGTTTTTT. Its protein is CASSLGQRGEKLFF.

The chain's CDR3 is CATSRGSGQNTEAFF. Here the CDR3 DNA reads TGTGCCACCAGCAGAGGGTCCGGACAGAACACTGAAGCTTTCTTT. This sequence joins TRBV15 and TRBJ1-1; possibly TRBD1 for D (5 bases). CDR1 LNHNV and CDR2 YYDKDF come from the germline V gene (reference sequence). The CDR3 spans 15 residues. V gave up 1 base and J gave up 1 base, with 10 bases separating them.

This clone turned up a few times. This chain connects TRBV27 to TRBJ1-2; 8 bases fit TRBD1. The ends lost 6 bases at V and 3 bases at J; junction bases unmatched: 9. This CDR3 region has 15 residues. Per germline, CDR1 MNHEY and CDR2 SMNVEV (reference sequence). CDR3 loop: CASRREPGGHYGYTF. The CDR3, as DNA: TGTGCCAGCAGACGCGAGCCAGGGGGCCACTATGGCTACACCTTC.

The CDR3 here is CASSMSGQGYSPLHF. The CDR3 coding sequence is TGTGCCAGTAGTATGTCGGGACAGGGGTATTCACCCCTCCACTTT. The chain recombines TRBV19 with TRBJ1-6; 10 bases align to TRBD1. The CDR3 has 15 amino acids. Unmatched junction bases numbered 4, after V lost 3 bases and J lost 8 bases. Germline loops: CDR1 LNHDA, CDR2 SQIVND (reference sequence).

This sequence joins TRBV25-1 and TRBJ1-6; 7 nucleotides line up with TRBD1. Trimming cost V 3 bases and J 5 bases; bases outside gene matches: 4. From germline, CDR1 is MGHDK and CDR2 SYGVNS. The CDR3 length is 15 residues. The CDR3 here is CASSDYRGNNSPLHF. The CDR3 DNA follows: TGTGCCAGCAGTGATTACAGGGGAAATAATTCACCCCTCCACTTT.

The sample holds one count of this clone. The DNA for the CDR3 is TGTGCCAGCAGCCAAGGGGACAGGGGTAAGAAGACCCAGTACTTC. Translating gives CASSQGDRGKKTQYF. The chain is built from TRBV3-1 (or the pseudogene TRBV3-2) and TRBJ2-5; 10 positions agree with TRBD1. CDR1 is LGHDT and CDR2 is YNNKEL in the germline V gene (reference sequence). The V and J ends lost 1 base and 6 bases, in that order; junction bases with no gene match: 5. The CDR3 runs 15 residues.

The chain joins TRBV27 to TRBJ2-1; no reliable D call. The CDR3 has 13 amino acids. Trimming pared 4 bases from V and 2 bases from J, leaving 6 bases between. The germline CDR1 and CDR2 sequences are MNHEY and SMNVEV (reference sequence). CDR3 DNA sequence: TGTGCCAGCAGTTATGGAGCCTACAATGAGCAGTTCTTC. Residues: CASSYGAYNEQFF.

As DNA, the CDR3 is TGTGCCAGCAGCTTACAGGGGGCAAATGGCTACACCTTC. It encodes CASSLQGANGYTF. The chain is built from TRBV5-6 and TRBJ1-2; 9 positions match TRBD1. The J segment lost 6 bases and the V segment lost 2 bases, leaving 2 bases of the junction unmatched. The CDR3 is made up of 13 amino acids. Looked up from germline, CDR1 is SGHDT and CDR2 is YYEEEE.

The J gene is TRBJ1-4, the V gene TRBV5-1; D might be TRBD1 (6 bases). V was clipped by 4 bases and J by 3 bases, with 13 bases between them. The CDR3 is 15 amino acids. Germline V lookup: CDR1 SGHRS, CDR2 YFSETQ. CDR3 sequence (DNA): TGCGCCAGCAGCGCCGGACAGAACTCTAATGAAAAACTGTTTTTT. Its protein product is CASSAGQNSNEKLFF.

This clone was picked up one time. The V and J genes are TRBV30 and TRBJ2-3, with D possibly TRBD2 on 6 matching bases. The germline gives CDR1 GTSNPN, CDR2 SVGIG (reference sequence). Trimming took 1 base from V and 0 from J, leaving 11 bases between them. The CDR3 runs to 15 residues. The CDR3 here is CAWSARGISTDTQYF. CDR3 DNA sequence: TGTGCCTGGAGTGCCCGGGGGATTAGCACAGATACGCAGTATTTT.

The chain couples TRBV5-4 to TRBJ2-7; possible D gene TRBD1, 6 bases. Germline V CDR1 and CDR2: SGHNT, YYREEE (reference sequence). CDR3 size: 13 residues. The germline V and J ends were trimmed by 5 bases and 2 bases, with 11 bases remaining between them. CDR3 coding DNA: TGTGCCAGCAGTCTGGACAGACCCTACGAGCAGTACTTC. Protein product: CASSLDRPYEQYF.

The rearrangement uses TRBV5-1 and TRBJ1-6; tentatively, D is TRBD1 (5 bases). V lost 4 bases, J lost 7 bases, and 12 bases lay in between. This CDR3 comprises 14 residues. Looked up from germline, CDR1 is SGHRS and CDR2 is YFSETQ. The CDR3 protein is CASSLEAGNSPLHF. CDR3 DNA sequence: TGCGCCAGCAGCCTCGAAGCAGGGAATTCACCCCTCCACTTT.

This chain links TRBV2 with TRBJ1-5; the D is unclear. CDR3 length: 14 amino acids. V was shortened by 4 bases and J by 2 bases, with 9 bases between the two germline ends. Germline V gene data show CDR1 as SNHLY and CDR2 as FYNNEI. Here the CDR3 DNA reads TGTGCCAGCAGTGGGGCGCCGGGCAATCAGCCCCAGCATTTT. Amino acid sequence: CASSGAPGNQPQHF.